The 8 T cell receptor beta chains given below trace back to one sample, sequenced in a study of shared clonotypes between healthy human individuals. TCRdb's copy holds only in-frame clones and misses some; the assay was immunoSEQ multiplex PCR. This table holds under 650,000 clones, about 96% found once. Sequenced sample: naive CD4+ T cells sorted from blood. Subset specified: CD45RA+ positively selected. Source of these receptors: a woman under 40 in good health.

CDR3 DNA: TGCGCCAGCAGCCACACACTACTAGCGGGAGGGCGGTTCTACGAGCAGTACTTC. Protein sequence: CASSHTLLAGGRFYEQYF. V and J are TRBV4-1 and TRBJ2-7; 13 bases are a match to TRBD2. Germline V lookup: CDR1 MGHRA, CDR2 YSYEKL. The J segment lost 3 bases and the V segment lost 3 bases, leaving 11 bases of the junction unmatched. The CDR3 contains 18 residues.

The genes are TRBV7-6 and TRBJ2-2; D remains unclear. This CDR3 contains 17 residues. Per the germline V gene, CDR1 is SGHVS and CDR2 is FNYEAQ. The V end lost 1 base, the J end lost 5 bases, and 17 bases lay between the germline ends. This chain's CDR3 is CASSLGSYPTETGELFF. The CDR3 region has the DNA TGTGCCAGCAGCTTAGGGTCTTATCCTACAGAGACCGGGGAGCTGTTTTTT.

V gene TRBV28 combines with J gene TRBJ2-7; D not resolved. This CDR3 has 14 residues. V was shortened by 3 bases and J by 0 bases, with 9 bases between the two germline ends. Germline V gene sequence: CDR1 MDHEN, CDR2 SYDVKM. CDR3 region: CASSLTVSSYEQYF. CDR3 in DNA: TGTGCCAGCAGTTTGACCGTAAGCTCCTACGAGCAGTACTTC.

The rearrangement uses TRBV5-1 and TRBJ2-6; 7 nucleotides match TRBD2. J lost 4 bases, V lost 3 bases, and 13 bases had no gene match. The CDR3 has 18 amino acids. The germline V gene encodes CDR1 SGHRS and CDR2 YFSETQ. CDR3 protein: CASSSPLGLGRGANVLTF. The DNA for the CDR3 is TGCGCCAGCAGCTCCCCCCTAGGCCTCGGGAGGGGGGCCAACGTCCTGACTTTC. Using reference TRBV5-1 and TRBJ2-6 for the parts outside the CDR3, the full variable domain is KAGVTQTPRYLIKTRGQQVTLSCSPISGHRSVSWYQQTPGQGLQFLFEYFSETQRNKGNFPGRFSGRQFSNSRSEMNVSTLELGDSALYLCASSSPLGLGRGANVLTFGAGSRLTVL.

The gene calls are TRBV10-3 and TRBJ2-1; unclear D gene. V was shortened by 3 bases and J by 7 bases, with 16 bases between the two germline ends. The germline V gene encodes CDR1 ENHRY and CDR2 SYGVKD. This CDR3 spans 15 amino acids. This CDR3 reads CAISELDPAVNEQFF. In DNA, the CDR3 is TGTGCCATCAGTGAATTGGACCCCGCTGTAAATGAGCAGTTCTTC.

The gene calls are TRBV7-6 and TRBJ2-1; D gene ambiguous. Germline CDR1 and CDR2: SGHVS and FNYEAQ. Trimming stripped 1 base from V and 2 bases from J, with 9 bases between. This CDR3 is 15 amino acids long. This CDR3 is CASSLVSTTYNEQFF. The CDR3 coding sequence is TGTGCCAGCAGCTTAGTTAGTACGACCTACAATGAGCAGTTCTTC.

The chain has TRBV6-5 and TRBJ2-7; D is uncertain. CDR1 is MNHEY, CDR2 SVGAGI, per germline. Trimming took off 0 bases at V and 3 bases at J, with 9 bases between the two ends. This CDR3 comprises 14 residues. Here the CDR3 DNA reads TGTGCCAGCAGTTACTCGGCCGGTATCTACGAGCAGTACTTC. Translating it yields CASSYSAGIYEQYF.

This sequence joins TRBV27 and TRBJ1-1; TRBD1 aligns across 7 bases. This CDR3 is built from 15 residues. Germline V gene sequence: CDR1 MNHEY, CDR2 SMNVEV (reference sequence). V shed 3 bases and J 5 bases; nucleotides not matched to a gene: 9. CDR3 in DNA: TGTGCCAGCAGTTTGGGGTACAGGGGAGGGACTGAAGCTTTCTTT. Translating it yields CASSLGYRGGTEAFF.